This TCR beta chain was sequenced in a study of chemoradiotherapy in HPV16-positive cancers. Turning to the study itself: Candidate HPV-specific T-cell clones and common TCR motifs came from functional assays in a couple of HPV16-positive patients.

This clone appeared once. The target antigen is unknown. V was pared by 5 bases and J by 2 bases, with 16 bases between. The CDR3 loop spans 16 amino acids. Germline-derived CDR1 and CDR2 are SGHVS and FNYEAQ. Samples were taken several times over chemoradiotherapy. Sequencing was performed with immunoSEQ multiplex PCR; in TCRdb, only in-frame clones are kept and a portion is missing. The sample has under 7,500 clones; just over 90% are singletons. Study-wide findings and caveats: Candidate HPV-specific clones and E7-related TCR motifs grew in tumor during treatment. In HPV16-positive patients, HPV-responsive T-cell expansion tracked better recurrence-free survival.

The chain combines TRBV7-6 with TRBJ2-1; a weak D match, TRBD2 (5 bases). Sequencing was performed on blood, taken from a patient who underwent chemoradiotherapy. The TCR originated in a human donor with HPV-associated anogenital cancer. DNA of the CDR3: TGTGCCAGCAGCGCGGGCCCATGGAGAACCTACAATGAGCAGTTCTTC. This sequence encodes CASSAGPWRTYNEQFF.